A single sample gave rise to the 29 T cell receptor beta chains below, sequenced in a study of T cell repertoires in cytomegalovirus infection. TCRdb redid the calling of the reads with MiXCR, one entry per CDR3 protein. The sample comprises around 500,000 distinct CDR3 sequences, 40% to 50% of which are singletons, and 40% to 50% rests with the top ten. These receptors' antigens are unknown. The sequencing here drew on cultured PBMCs, taken from culture after CMV antigen stimulation. The receptors were gathered from a human donor in good health (CMV status not recorded). Some clones in this sample may be carry-over from other donors' samples.

This clonotype was picked up a small number of times. This chain joins TRBV10-3 and TRBJ2-5, with unresolved D. The ends were cut back, 3 bases at V and 1 base at J, with 9 bases in the middle. The germline V gene encodes CDR1 ENHRY and CDR2 SYGVKD. The length of the CDR3 is 14 residues. CDR3 amino acids: CAISELFPQETQYF. Written as DNA, the CDR3 is TGTGCCATCAGTGAACTATTTCCCCAAGAGACCCAGTACTTC.

This clonotype was found many times. The CDR3 region has the DNA TGTGCCAGCAGCTTAGAGGGGGCGGACGAAGCTTTCTTT. It is translated as CASSLEGADEAFF. The V gene is TRBV7-2, the J gene TRBJ1-1, with 7 bases fitting TRBD1. V trimming: 1 base; J trimming: 8 bases; junction bases outside the gene matches: 4. Germline assignment: CDR1 SGHTA and CDR2 FQGNSA. CDR3 length: 13 residues.

The chain joins TRBV7-6 to TRBJ1-6, with TRBD1 matching over 10 bases. CDR1 is SGHVS and CDR2 is FNYEAQ in the germline V gene. Trimming at V came to 5 bases and at J to 10 bases, leaving 8 bases not matched to a gene. The CDR3 is 15 residues long. The CDR3 reads CASSPDRGTRSPLHF. The CDR3 nucleotides are TGTGCCAGCAGCCCGGACAGGGGGACGAGGTCACCCCTCCACTTT.

This clonotype was counted many times. This chain connects TRBV7-2 to TRBJ1-4; 7 bases are a match to TRBD1. J gave up 6 bases and V 4 bases, and 8 bases lay outside the gene matches. The CDR3 is made up of 15 amino acids. Germline CDR1 is SGHTA and CDR2 is FQGNSA. The CDR3 region is CASSSNRGGDEKLFF. CDR3 DNA sequence: TGTGCCAGCAGCTCGAACAGGGGAGGAGATGAAAAACTGTTTTTT.

This clonotype has a handful of counts. This chain joins TRBV15 and TRBJ2-7; 14 nucleotides line up with TRBD2. The CDR3 extends over 16 amino acids. Trimming removed 1 base from V and 7 bases from J; junction bases left unmatched: 6. In germline, CDR1 is LNHNV, CDR2 YYDKDF (reference sequence). The CDR3, as DNA: TGTGCCACCAGCAGAGGACTAGCGGGAGGGCCGGGTGAGCAGTACTTC. Its protein is CATSRGLAGGPGEQYF.

The chain employs TRBV20-1 and TRBJ2-3; a possible D gene is TRBD2 (7 bases). Germline CDR1 and CDR2: DFQATT and SNEGSKA (reference sequence). The CDR3 runs 14 residues. With 6 bases removed from V and 2 bases from J, the gap between germline ends came to 15 bases. The CDR3 DNA sequence: TGCAGTGCCCAGCGCGGGGGCCCCACAGATACGCAGTATTTT. It encodes CSAQRGGPTDTQYF.

The CDR3 sequence: CAISEPRRGRDGYTF. The CDR3 DNA reads TGTGCCATCAGTGAGCCCAGACGAGGGCGAGATGGCTACACCTTC. This chain links TRBV10-3 with TRBJ1-2; D gene unclear. The CDR3 spans 15 residues. In germline, CDR1 is ENHRY, CDR2 SYGVKD. Deletions cut 2 bases from V and 6 bases from J, with 16 bases between.

The table lists this clonotype with a few counts. The genes are TRBV14 and TRBJ2-1; TRBD2 matches 11 bases. The CDR3 is 16 residues long. CDR1 SGHDN and CDR2 FVKESK come from the germline V gene. J gave up 8 bases and V 4 bases, and 10 bases lay outside the gene matches. CDR3 sequence (DNA): TGTGCCAGCAGCCCGGACCTAGCGGGAGGAGTGTATGAGCAGTTCTTC. Its protein is CASSPDLAGGVYEQFF.

The chain couples TRBV6-1 to TRBJ1-2; tentatively, D is TRBD1 (5 bases). The CDR3 covers 13 residues. V lost 2 bases, J lost 9 bases, and 13 bases lay in between. The germline V gene has CDR1 MNHNS and CDR2 SASEGT. The CDR3, as DNA: TGTGCCAGCAGTGAACTTGGGACCGTAAGCTACACCTTC. Translating it yields CASSELGTVSYTF.

This clonotype has just one count. V gene TRBV5-4 combines with J gene TRBJ2-1, with a weak D call TRBD2 (7 bases). The CDR3 has 14 residues. V was clipped by 7 bases and J by 3 bases, with 14 bases between them. CDR1 and CDR2 (germline): SGHNT, YYREEE (reference sequence). In DNA form, the CDR3 reads TGTGCCAGCGTTGGGGGGGCGGGCTACAATGAGCAGTTCTTC. The encoded protein is CASVGGAGYNEQFF.

This clonotype was observed a handful of times. The chain uses TRBV3-1 and TRBJ2-3; 9 bases align to TRBD2. Germline CDR1 is LGHDT and CDR2 is YNNKEL (reference sequence). The length of the CDR3 is 17 residues. Trimming took 1 base from V and 6 from J; bases not matched to a gene: 11. CDR3 amino acids: CASSQVSGGLGLDTQYF. Here the CDR3 DNA reads TGTGCCAGCAGCCAAGTTAGCGGGGGCTTGGGTTTGGATACGCAGTATTTT.

This clonotype was seen a single time. The V call is TRBV10-3, the J call TRBJ1-6; tentative D call: TRBD1 (5 bases). This CDR3 is built from 16 residues. Looked up from germline, CDR1 is ENHRY and CDR2 is SYGVKD. The V end was cut by 1 base, the J end by 5 bases, with 12 bases between. CDR3 loop: CAISEWSGTNNSPLHF. CDR3 DNA sequence: TGTGCCATCAGTGAGTGGTCAGGGACCAATAATTCACCCCTCCACTTT.

The V call is TRBV12-3 or TRBV12-4, the J call TRBJ2-7; a possible D gene is TRBD2 (6 bases). The CDR3 length is 14 residues. Trimming left V 3 bases short and J 3 bases short, with 12 bases between. The CDR3: CASSFRTTNYEQYF. CDR3 DNA: TGTGCCAGCAGTTTTAGGACTACCAACTACGAGCAGTACTTC.

The V gene is TRBV20-1, the J gene TRBJ2-3; TRBD2 might be the D (7 bases). Germline CDR1 DFQATT, CDR2 SNEGSKA (reference sequence). With 6 bases removed from V and 6 bases from J, the gap between germline ends came to 16 bases. The CDR3 totals 13 residues. The CDR3 loop reads CSAERSGGDTQYF. CDR3 sequence (DNA): TGCAGTGCCGAGCGGTCGGGGGGCGATACGCAGTATTTT.

V is TRBV6-6 and J is TRBJ2-3, with TRBD2 matching over 7 bases. V was clipped by 5 bases and J by 4 bases; unmatched bases: 6. Germline V CDR1 and CDR2: MNHNY, SVGAGI (reference sequence). The CDR3 spans 14 residues. The DNA for the CDR3 is TGTGCCAGCAGTGGGCGGGGGTCGTCAGATACGCAGTATTTT. This gives the protein CASSGRGSSDTQYF.

The CDR3, as DNA: TGTGCCAGCAGCTTAGTCCGCTTGGATTCACCCCTCCACTTT. Its protein is CASSLVRLDSPLHF. The chain joins TRBV7-8 to TRBJ1-6; no definite D call. The germline V gene encodes CDR1 SGHVS and CDR2 FQNEAQ. Trimming stripped 1 base from V and 8 bases from J, with 9 bases between. CDR3 size: 14 residues.

This chain connects TRBV28 to TRBJ2-2; D remains ambiguous. The germline gives CDR1 MDHEN, CDR2 SYDVKM. Trimming took off 8 bases at V and 5 bases at J, with 9 bases between the two ends. This CDR3 is built from 12 residues. In nucleotides, the CDR3 is TGTGCCAGCCTAAGGTCGACCGGGGAGCTGTTTTTT. It encodes CASLRSTGELFF.

This clonotype has more than one count but fewer than ten. The rearrangement joins TRBV23-1 to TRBJ1-1; tentative D call: TRBD1 (6 bases). TRBV23-1 is given ORF status, its function remaining uncertain. The CDR3 sequence is 13 residues long. Trimming removed 11 bases at V and 3 bases at J, with 16 bases between. CDR3 in amino acids: CACNRESDTEAFF. The CDR3 bases are TGCGCCTGTAACAGGGAAAGTGACACTGAAGCTTTCTTT.

The V and J genes are TRBV6-2 or TRBV6-3 and TRBJ2-1, with D perhaps assigned TRBD1 or TRBD2 (5 bases each). The CDR3 has 15 amino acids. CDR1 and CDR2 (germline): MNHEY, SVGEGT. Trimming stripped 6 bases from V and 0 bases from J, with 12 bases between. The DNA of the CDR3 is TGTGCCAGCAGCCGGGGCAGCTACTCCTACAATGAGCAGTTCTTC. Its translation is CASSRGSYSYNEQFF.

This chain joins TRBV5-6 and TRBJ2-2; 9 bases map to TRBD1. Per germline, CDR1 SGHDT and CDR2 YYEEEE. CDR3 length: 15 amino acids. After removal of 3 bases from V and 8 bases from J, the junction contained 8 bases not matched to a gene. The CDR3 DNA is TGTGCCAGCAGCTCCTCCGGGACAGGGCGGGGGGAGCTGTTTTTT. It encodes CASSSSGTGRGELFF.

The rearrangement uses TRBV4-3 and TRBJ2-7; D not resolved. V lost 6 bases and J lost 7, with 19 bases in between. CDR1 and CDR2 from the germline V gene are LGHNA and YSLEER. This CDR3 region has 14 residues. CDR3 sequence: CASSQDPLVLEQYF. CDR3 bases: TGCGCCAGCAGTCAGGATCCGTTAGTGCTGGAGCAGTACTTC.

Only a few counts were recorded for this clonotype. The chain employs TRBV7-2 and TRBJ2-2; D could derive from TRBD1 or TRBD2 (6 bases each). Trimming pared 3 bases from V and 3 bases from J, leaving 11 bases between. The CDR3 spans 15 residues. Germline values: CDR1 SGHTA, CDR2 FQGNSA. CDR3 loop: CASSLRRGDTGELFF. The CDR3 nucleotides are TGTGCCAGCAGCTTGCGGAGGGGGGACACCGGGGAGCTGTTTTTT. The whole variable domain, remainder taken from reference TRBV7-2 and TRBJ2-2, is GAGVSQSPSNKVTEKGKDVELRCDPISGHTALYWYRQSLGQGLEFLIYFQGNSAPDKSGLPSDRFSAERTGGSVSTLTIQRTQQEDSAVYLCASSLRRGDTGELFFGEGSRLTVL.

This clonotype was detected a few times. J is TRBJ1-4 and V is TRBV20-1; possibly TRBD1 for D (6 bases). Trimming cost V 1 base and J 8 bases, with 8 bases left between them. Germline CDR1 and CDR2: DFQATT and SNEGSKA (reference sequence). The CDR3 is 12 amino acids. Here the CDR3 DNA reads TGCAGTGCTAGAGGGACAGCAGAAAAACTGTTTTTT. The encoded protein is CSARGTAEKLFF.

The chain recombines TRBV19 with TRBJ1-2; D unresolved. This CDR3 region has 12 residues. V lost 10 bases, J lost 0 bases, and 9 bases lay in between. Germline lookup yields CDR1 LNHDA and CDR2 SQIVND (reference sequence). Here the CDR3 reads CATLTANYGYTF. For the CDR3, the DNA is TGTGCCACACTCACAGCTAACTATGGCTACACCTTC.

V usage is TRBV7-2 and J usage is TRBJ1-3; D may be TRBD1 (6 bases). Trimming cost V 4 bases and J 2 bases, with 12 bases left between them. CDR3 length: 15 residues. Looked up from germline, CDR1 is SGHTA and CDR2 is FQGNSA. The CDR3 spells CASSSTGLAGNTIYF. The CDR3 nucleotides are TGTGCCAGCAGCTCAACAGGGCTAGCTGGAAACACCATATATTTT.

This CDR3 is CASSQTGTGYQPQHF. Written as DNA, the CDR3 is TGTGCCAGCAGTCAAACCGGGACAGGGTATCAGCCCCAGCATTTT. This rearrangement joins TRBV6-2 or TRBV6-3 to TRBJ1-5, with TRBD1 matching over 9 bases. Trimming cost V 5 bases and J 5 bases; bases outside gene matches: 7. The CDR3 has 15 amino acids. CDR1 and CDR2 from the germline V gene are MNHEY and SVGEGT.

This clonotype has a handful of counts. V usage is TRBV12-3 or TRBV12-4 and J usage is TRBJ2-5, with TRBD2 identical over 12 bases. V was clipped by 5 bases and J by 1 base; unmatched bases: 8. CDR3 size: 17 residues. CDR3 amino acids: CASSPRLAGVIQETQYF. The CDR3 DNA sequence: TGTGCCAGCAGTCCCCGACTAGCGGGGGTTATCCAAGAGACCCAGTACTTC.

As for this clonotype: One end of the junction varies from germline; a read error may be responsible. The rearrangement links TRBV4-1 to TRBJ2-1; possibly TRBD2 for D (7 bases). The CDR3 totals 16 residues. Germline values: CDR1 MGHRA, CDR2 YSYEKL. DNA for the CDR3: TGCGCCAGCACCCAACTGGCGGGGGCCTCATACAATGAGCAGTTCTTC. Protein product: CASTQLAGASYNEQFF.

This sequence joins TRBV7-8 and TRBJ1-1; TRBD1 is a possible D gene (5 bases). Germline-derived CDR1 and CDR2 are SGHVS and FQNEAQ. The CDR3 is made up of 18 amino acids. Deletions cut 5 bases from V and 0 bases from J, with 22 bases between. This chain's CDR3 is CASSRSGGTYTMNTEAFF. CDR3 nucleotides: TGTGCCAGCAGCCGGAGTGGGGGGACGTACACCATGAACACTGAAGCTTTCTTT.